The following is a T cell receptor (beta chain) sequence with its context. This record belongs to a study of glioma-infiltrating T cells after dendritic cell vaccination. The germline V gene has CDR1 SGHRS and CDR2 YFSETQ. With 5 bases clipped from V and 1 base from J, the junction kept 8 bases outside the gene matches. This CDR3 spans 15 amino acids. Some clones are missing from TCRdb's copy, which holds only in-frame ones; the method was immunoSEQ multiplex PCR. Among around 67,000 clones listed, around 86% were seen once. The chain has TRBV5-1 and TRBJ1-1; 7 bases align to TRBD1. The TCR comes from a human donor with glioblastoma. The sample was blood, taken before dendritic cell vaccination. The CDR3 region is CASSRTGDRNTEAFF. The CDR3 DNA sequence: TGCGCCAGCAGTCGAACGGGGGACAGGAACACTGAAGCTTTCTTT.